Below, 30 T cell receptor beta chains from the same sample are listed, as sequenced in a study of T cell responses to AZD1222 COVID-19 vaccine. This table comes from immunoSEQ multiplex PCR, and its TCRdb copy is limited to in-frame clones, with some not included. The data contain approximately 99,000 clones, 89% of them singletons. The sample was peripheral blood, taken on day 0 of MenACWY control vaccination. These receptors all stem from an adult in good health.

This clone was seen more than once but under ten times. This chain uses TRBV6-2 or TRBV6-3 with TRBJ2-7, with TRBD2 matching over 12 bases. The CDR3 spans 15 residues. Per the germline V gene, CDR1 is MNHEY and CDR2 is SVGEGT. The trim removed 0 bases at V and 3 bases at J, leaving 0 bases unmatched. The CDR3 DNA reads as TGTGCCAGCAGTTACTCGACTAGCGGGGGCTACGAGCAGTACTTC. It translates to CASSYSTSGGYEQYF.

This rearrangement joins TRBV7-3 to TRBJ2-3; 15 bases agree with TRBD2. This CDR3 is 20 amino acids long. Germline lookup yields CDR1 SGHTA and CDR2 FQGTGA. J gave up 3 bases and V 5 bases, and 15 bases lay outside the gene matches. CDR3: CASSLAGLAGGSRGTDTQYF. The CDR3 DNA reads TGTGCCAGCAGCCTAGCGGGACTAGCGGGGGGCAGCAGGGGGACAGATACGCAGTATTTT.

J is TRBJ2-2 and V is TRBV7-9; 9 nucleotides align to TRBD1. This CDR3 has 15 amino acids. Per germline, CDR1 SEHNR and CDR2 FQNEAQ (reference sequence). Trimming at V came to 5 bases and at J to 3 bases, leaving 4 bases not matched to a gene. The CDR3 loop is CASSNGQGYTGELFF. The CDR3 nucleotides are TGTGCCAGCAGCAACGGACAGGGGTACACCGGGGAGCTGTTTTTT.

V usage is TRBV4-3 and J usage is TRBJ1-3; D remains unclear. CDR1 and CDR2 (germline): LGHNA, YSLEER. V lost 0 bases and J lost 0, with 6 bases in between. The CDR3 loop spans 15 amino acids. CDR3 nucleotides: TGCGCCAGCAGCCAAGATGGTTACTCTGGAAACACCATATATTTT. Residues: CASSQDGYSGNTIYF.

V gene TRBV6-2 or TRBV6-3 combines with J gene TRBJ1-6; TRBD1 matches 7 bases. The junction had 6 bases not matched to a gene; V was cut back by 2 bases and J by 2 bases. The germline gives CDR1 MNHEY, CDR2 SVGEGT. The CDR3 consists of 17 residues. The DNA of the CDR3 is TGTGCCAGCAGTTACCTCGACAGGGCCACCTATAATTCACCCCTCCACTTT. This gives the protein CASSYLDRATYNSPLHF.

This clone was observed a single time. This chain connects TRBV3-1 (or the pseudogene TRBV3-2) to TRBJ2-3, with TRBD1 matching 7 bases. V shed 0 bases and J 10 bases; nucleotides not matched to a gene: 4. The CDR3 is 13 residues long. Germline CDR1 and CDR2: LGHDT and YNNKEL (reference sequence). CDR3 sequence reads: CASSQDYGTAQYF. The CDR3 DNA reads TGTGCCAGCAGCCAAGACTATGGGACAGCGCAGTATTTT.

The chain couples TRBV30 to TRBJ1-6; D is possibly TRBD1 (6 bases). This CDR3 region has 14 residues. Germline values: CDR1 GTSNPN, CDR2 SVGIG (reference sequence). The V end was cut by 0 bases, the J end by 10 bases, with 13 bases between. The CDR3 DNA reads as TGTGCCTGGAGTGTAGAACAGGGTGGGTCACCCCTCCACTTT. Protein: CAWSVEQGGSPLHF.

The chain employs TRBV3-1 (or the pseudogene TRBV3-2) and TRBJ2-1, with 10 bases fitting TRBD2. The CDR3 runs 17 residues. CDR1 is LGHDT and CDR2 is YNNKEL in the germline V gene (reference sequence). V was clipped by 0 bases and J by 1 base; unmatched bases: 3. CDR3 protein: CASSQESSGGSYNEQFF. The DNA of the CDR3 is TGTGCCAGCAGCCAAGAGTCTAGCGGGGGATCCTACAATGAGCAGTTCTTC.

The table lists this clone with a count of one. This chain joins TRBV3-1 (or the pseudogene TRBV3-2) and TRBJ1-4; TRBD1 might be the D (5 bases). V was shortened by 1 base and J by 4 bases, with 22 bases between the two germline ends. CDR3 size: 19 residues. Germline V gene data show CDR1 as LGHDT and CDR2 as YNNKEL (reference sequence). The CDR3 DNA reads TGTGCCAGCAGCCAAGGCAGGGAAGACCTGGGGGATTATAATGAAAAACTGTTTTTT. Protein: CASSQGREDLGDYNEKLFF.

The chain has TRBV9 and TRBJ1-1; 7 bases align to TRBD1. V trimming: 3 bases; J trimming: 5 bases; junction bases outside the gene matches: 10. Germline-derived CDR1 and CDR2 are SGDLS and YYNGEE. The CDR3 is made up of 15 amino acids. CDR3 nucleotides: TGTGCCAGCAGCGCCCTGAGGGGGCGTGCGACTGAAGCTTTCTTT. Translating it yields CASSALRGRATEAFF.

The CDR3 loop is CASTRGGQETQYF. Here the CDR3 DNA reads TGTGCCAGCACAAGGGGGGGCCAAGAGACCCAGTACTTC. The J gene is TRBJ2-5, the V gene TRBV28, with D perhaps matching TRBD2 (7 bases). V was cut by 7 bases and J by 1 base, with 10 bases left in between. Germline V gene data show CDR1 as MDHEN and CDR2 as SYDVKM. This CDR3 region has 13 residues.

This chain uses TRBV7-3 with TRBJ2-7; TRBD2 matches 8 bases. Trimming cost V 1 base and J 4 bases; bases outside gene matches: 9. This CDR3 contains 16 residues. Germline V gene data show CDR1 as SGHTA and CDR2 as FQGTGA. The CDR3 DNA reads TGTGCCAGCAGCTTAAACGCAGCGGGGGCATCTTACGAGCAGTACTTC. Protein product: CASSLNAAGASYEQYF.

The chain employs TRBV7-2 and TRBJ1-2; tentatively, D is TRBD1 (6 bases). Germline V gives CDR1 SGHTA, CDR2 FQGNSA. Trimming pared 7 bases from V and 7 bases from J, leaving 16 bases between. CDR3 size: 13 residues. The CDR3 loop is CASTSTGYSGYTF. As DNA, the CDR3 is TGTGCCAGCACCTCGACAGGCTACTCTGGCTACACCTTC.

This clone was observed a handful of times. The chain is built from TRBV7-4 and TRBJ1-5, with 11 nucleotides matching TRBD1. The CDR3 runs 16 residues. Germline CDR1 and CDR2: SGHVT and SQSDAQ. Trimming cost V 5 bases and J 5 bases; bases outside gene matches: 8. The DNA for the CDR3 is TGTGCCAGCAGCACCACGGACAGGGGGCGCGATCAGCCCCAGCATTTT. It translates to CASSTTDRGRDQPQHF.

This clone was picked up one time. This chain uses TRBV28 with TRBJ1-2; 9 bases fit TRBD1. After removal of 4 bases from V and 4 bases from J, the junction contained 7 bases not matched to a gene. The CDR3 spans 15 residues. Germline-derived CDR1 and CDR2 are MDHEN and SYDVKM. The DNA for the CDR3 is TGTGCCAGCAGTTGGCGGGACAGGGATGCCTATGGCTACACCTTC. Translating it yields CASSWRDRDAYGYTF.

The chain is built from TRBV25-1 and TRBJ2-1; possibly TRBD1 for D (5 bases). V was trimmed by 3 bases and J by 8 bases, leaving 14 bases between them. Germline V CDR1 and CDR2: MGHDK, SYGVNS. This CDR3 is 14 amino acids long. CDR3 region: CASSDRQGRYEQFF. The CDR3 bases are TGTGCCAGCAGTGATAGGCAGGGTAGGTATGAGCAGTTCTTC.

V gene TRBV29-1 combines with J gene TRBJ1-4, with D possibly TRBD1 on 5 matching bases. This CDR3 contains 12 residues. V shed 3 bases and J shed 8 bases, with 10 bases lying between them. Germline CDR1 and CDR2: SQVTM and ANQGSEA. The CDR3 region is CSVELWGEKLFF. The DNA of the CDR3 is TGCAGCGTTGAGTTGTGGGGCGAAAAACTGTTTTTT.

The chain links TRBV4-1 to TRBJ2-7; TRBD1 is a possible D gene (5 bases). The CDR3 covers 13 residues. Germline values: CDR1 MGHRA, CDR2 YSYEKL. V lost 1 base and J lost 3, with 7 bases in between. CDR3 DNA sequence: TGCGCCAGCAGCCAAGCAGGGAACTACGAGCAGTACTTC. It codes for CASSQAGNYEQYF.

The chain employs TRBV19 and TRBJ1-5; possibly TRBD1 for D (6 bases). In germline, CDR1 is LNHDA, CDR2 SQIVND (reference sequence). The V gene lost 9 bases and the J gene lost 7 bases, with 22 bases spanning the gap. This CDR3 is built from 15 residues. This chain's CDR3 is CASTPRGEGGQPQHF. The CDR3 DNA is TGTGCCAGCACACCCAGGGGAGAGGGAGGACAGCCCCAGCATTTT.

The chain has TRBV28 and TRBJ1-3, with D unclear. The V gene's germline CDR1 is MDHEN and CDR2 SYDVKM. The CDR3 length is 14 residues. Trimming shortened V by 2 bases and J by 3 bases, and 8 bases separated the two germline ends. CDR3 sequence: CASSLLRNGNTIYF. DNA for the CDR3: TGTGCCAGCAGTTTACTGCGCAATGGAAACACCATATATTTT. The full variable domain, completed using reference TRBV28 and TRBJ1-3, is DVKVTQSSRYLVKRTGEKVFLECVQDMDHENMFWYRQDPGLGLRLIYFSYDVKMKEKGDIPEGYSVSREKKERFSLILESASTNQTSMYLCASSLLRNGNTIYFGEGSWLTVV.

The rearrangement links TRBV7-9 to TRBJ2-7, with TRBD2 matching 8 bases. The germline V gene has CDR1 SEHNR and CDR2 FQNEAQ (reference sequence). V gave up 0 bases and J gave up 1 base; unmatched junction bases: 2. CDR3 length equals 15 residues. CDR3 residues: CASSLALAGSYEQYF. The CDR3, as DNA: TGTGCCAGCAGCTTAGCCCTAGCGGGTTCCTACGAGCAGTACTTC.

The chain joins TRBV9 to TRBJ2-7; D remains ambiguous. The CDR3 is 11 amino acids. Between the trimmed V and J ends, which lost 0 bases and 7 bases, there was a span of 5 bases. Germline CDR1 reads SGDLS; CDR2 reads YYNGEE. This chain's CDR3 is CASSVGAEQYF. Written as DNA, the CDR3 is TGTGCCAGCAGCGTAGGGGCGGAGCAGTACTTC.

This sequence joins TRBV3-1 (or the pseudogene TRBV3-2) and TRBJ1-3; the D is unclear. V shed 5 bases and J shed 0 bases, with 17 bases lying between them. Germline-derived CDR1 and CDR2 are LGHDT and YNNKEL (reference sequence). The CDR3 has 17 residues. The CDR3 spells CASSYLGSVDSGNTIYF. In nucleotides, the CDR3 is TGTGCCAGCAGCTACCTGGGATCCGTAGACTCTGGAAACACCATATATTTT.

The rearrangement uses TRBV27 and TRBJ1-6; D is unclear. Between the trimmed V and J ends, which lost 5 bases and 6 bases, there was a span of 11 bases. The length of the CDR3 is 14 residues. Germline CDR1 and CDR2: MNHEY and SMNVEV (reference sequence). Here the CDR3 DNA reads TGTGCCAGCAGTACACCCTACCGTAATTCACCCCTCCACTTT. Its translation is CASSTPYRNSPLHF.

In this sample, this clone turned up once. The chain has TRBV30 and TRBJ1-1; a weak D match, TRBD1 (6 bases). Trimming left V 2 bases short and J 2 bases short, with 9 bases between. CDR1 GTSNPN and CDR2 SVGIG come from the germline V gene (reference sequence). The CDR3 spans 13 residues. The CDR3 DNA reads TGTGCCTGGAGTAAACAGGGAAACACTGAAGCTTTCTTT. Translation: CAWSKQGNTEAFF.

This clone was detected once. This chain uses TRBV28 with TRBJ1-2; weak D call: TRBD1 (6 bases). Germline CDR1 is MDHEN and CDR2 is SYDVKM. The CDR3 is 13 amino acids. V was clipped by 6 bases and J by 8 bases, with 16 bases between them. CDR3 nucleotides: TGTGCCAGCAGCAAAGGCAGGGGAGGAGGCTACACCTTC. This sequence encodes CASSKGRGGGYTF.

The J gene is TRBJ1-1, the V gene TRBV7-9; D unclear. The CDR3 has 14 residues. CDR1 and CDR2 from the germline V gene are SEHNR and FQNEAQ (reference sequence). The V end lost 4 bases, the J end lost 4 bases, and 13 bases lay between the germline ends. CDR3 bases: TGTGCCAGCAGCTCTCGATCGGGGATCACTGAAGCTTTCTTT. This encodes CASSSRSGITEAFF.

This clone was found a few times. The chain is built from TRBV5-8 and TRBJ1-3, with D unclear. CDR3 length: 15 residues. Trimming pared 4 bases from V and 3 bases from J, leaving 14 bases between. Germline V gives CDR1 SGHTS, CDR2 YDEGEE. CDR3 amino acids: CASSPNAGFGNTIYF. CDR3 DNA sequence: TGTGCCAGCAGCCCGAATGCGGGTTTTGGAAACACCATATATTTT. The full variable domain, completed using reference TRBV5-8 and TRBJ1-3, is EAGVTQSPTHLIKTRGQQATLRCSPISGHTSVYWYQQALGLGLQFLLWYDEGEERNRGNFPPRFSGRQFPNYSSELNVNALELEDSALYLCASSPNAGFGNTIYFGEGSWLTVV.

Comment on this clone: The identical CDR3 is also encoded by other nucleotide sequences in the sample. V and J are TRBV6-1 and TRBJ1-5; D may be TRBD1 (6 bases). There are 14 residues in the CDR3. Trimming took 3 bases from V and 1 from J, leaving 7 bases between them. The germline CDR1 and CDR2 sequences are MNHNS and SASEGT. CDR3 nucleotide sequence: TGTGCCAGCAGTGACAGGGGAAGCAATCAGCCCCAGCATTTT. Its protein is CASSDRGSNQPQHF.

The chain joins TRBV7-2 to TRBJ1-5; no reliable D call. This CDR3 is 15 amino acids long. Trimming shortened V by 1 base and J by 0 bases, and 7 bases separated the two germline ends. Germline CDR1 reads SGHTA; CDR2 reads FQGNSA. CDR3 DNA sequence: TGTGCCAGCAGCTTAGACAATAATAGCAATCAGCCCCAGCATTTT. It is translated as CASSLDNNSNQPQHF.